What follows are 26 T cell receptor beta chains derived from one specimen sequenced in a study of T cells in narcolepsy. This table comes from immunoSEQ multiplex PCR, and its TCRdb copy is limited to in-frame clones, with some not included. The table includes fewer than 35,000 clones, roughly four fifths detected once. Specimen: CD45RA- memory CD4+ T cells from PBMCs. All receptors come from a human donor with narcolepsy.

The chain couples TRBV14 to TRBJ2-1; TRBD2 matches 7 bases. V gave up 4 bases and J gave up 2 bases; unmatched junction bases: 8. The CDR3 totals 16 residues. The germline gives CDR1 SGHDN, CDR2 FVKESK. Here the CDR3 DNA reads TGTGCCAGCAGCCCACCGGGCGCGGGGGCCTACAATGAGCAGTTCTTC. Its protein is CASSPPGAGAYNEQFF. Supplemented by reference TRBV14 and TRBJ2-1, the full variable domain reads EAGVTQFPSHSVIEKGQTVTLRCDPISGHDNLYWYRRVMGKEIKFLLHFVKESKQDESGMPNNRFLAERTGGTYSTLKVQPAELEDSGVYFCASSPPGAGAYNEQFFGPGTRLTVL.

V gene TRBV10-1 combines with J gene TRBJ1-2, with TRBD1 as a possible D gene (5 bases). V gave up 7 bases and J gave up 7 bases, with 25 bases separating them. Germline lookup yields CDR1 WNHNN and CDR2 SYGVQD (reference sequence). The CDR3 sequence is 16 residues long. The DNA for the CDR3 is TGCGCCAGCACCTTCGGGGGGGGGTATGGAAGACTTGGCTACACCTTC. The encoded protein is CASTFGGGYGRLGYTF.

The V call is TRBV6-5, the J call TRBJ1-2; D is perhaps TRBD1 (5 bases). Trimming took 5 bases from V and 4 from J, leaving 11 bases between them. In germline, CDR1 is MNHEY, CDR2 SVGAGI. The CDR3 loop spans 13 amino acids. This CDR3 is CASSRDGPYGYTF. In DNA form, the CDR3 reads TGTGCCAGCAGTCGGGACGGTCCCTATGGCTACACCTTC.

The rearrangement links TRBV11-1 to TRBJ2-5, with a weak D call TRBD1 (6 bases). Germline loops: CDR1 SGHAT, CDR2 FQDESV (reference sequence). Trimming left V 3 bases short and J 1 base short, with 12 bases between. The CDR3 consists of 15 residues. CDR3 protein: CASSLPLGGQETQYF. The CDR3 DNA is TGTGCCAGCAGCTTGCCCTTAGGGGGCCAAGAGACCCAGTACTTC.

This CDR3 reads CASGSQGGLYGYTF. CDR3 DNA sequence: TGTGCCAGCGGCTCGCAGGGGGGCCTCTATGGCTACACCTTC. The genes are TRBV7-2 and TRBJ1-2; TRBD1 aligns across 7 bases. The CDR3 consists of 14 residues. V lost 8 bases to trimming and J lost 4 bases; unmatched junction nucleotides: 10. CDR1 and CDR2 (germline): SGHTA, FQGNSA.

The V and J genes are TRBV4-3 and TRBJ2-5; D could derive from TRBD1 or TRBD2 (6 bases each). This CDR3 region has 16 residues. V was trimmed by 0 bases and J by 4 bases, leaving 15 bases between them. Germline CDR1 reads LGHNA; CDR2 reads YSLEER. This CDR3 reads CASSQDTGTPRETQYF. The CDR3 region has the DNA TGCGCCAGCAGCCAAGATACAGGGACTCCCAGAGAGACCCAGTACTTC.

J is TRBJ1-2 and V is TRBV7-3; 9 bases agree with TRBD1. The V segment lost 5 bases and the J segment 7 bases; nucleotides outside the gene matches: 8. CDR3 length equals 14 residues. Germline lookup yields CDR1 SGHTA and CDR2 FQGTGA. Written as DNA, the CDR3 is TGTGCCAGCAGCCCAGCCGGGACAGGGACTGGCTACACCTTC. It translates to CASSPAGTGTGYTF. Full variable domain (remainder filled in from reference TRBV7-3 and TRBJ1-2): GAGVSQTPSNKVTEKGKYVELRCDPISGHTALYWYRQSLGQGPEFLIYFQGTGAADDSGLPNDRFFAVRPEGSVSTLKIQRTERGDSAVYLCASSPAGTGTGYTFGSGTRLTVV.

This rearrangement joins TRBV19 to TRBJ1-5; 10 nucleotides agree with TRBD1. There are 18 residues in the CDR3. Germline CDR1 and CDR2: LNHDA and SQIVND (reference sequence). With V trimmed by 4 bases and J by 5 bases, 14 bases remained unmatched. In DNA, the CDR3 is TGTGCCAGTAGTAGGGACAGGGGACTTTCGAGCCAAGATCAGCCCCAGCATTTT. It is translated as CASSRDRGLSSQDQPQHF. Full variable domain (missing parts from reference TRBV19 and TRBJ1-5): DGGITQSPKYLFRKEGQNVTLSCEQNLNHDAMYWYRQDPGQGLRLIYYSQIVNDFQKGDIAEGYSVSREKKESFPLTVTSAQKNPTAFYLCASSRDRGLSSQDQPQHFGDGTRLSIL.

To note about this clone: At the DNA level, this CDR3 is encoded by other sequences in the same sample as well. The V call is TRBV5-1, the J call TRBJ2-3, with 8 bases lining up with TRBD2. The CDR3 has 16 residues. Germline-derived CDR1 and CDR2 are SGHRS and YFSETQ. After removal of 3 bases from V and 3 bases from J, the junction contained 9 bases not matched to a gene. CDR3 DNA sequence: TGCGCCAGCAGCTCGGGAGGAGCGGGGGATACAGATACGCAGTATTTT. Its protein is CASSSGGAGDTDTQYF.

J is TRBJ2-7 and V is TRBV12-5; weak D call: TRBD2 (6 bases). The CDR3 is made up of 15 amino acids. The germline CDR1 and CDR2 sequences are LGHNT and FRNRAP. V lost 0 bases, J lost 8 bases, and 17 bases lay in between. CDR3 residues: CASGLVMGGLGQQYF. The CDR3 bases are TGTGCTAGTGGTTTGGTAATGGGGGGACTCGGGCAGCAGTACTTC.

The CDR3 loop reads CASSEQGGNQPQHF. The CDR3 bases are TGTGCCAGCAGTGAACAGGGTGGCAATCAGCCCCAGCATTTT. V gene TRBV6-4 combines with J gene TRBJ1-5; tentative D call: TRBD1 (6 bases). Trimming removed 3 bases at V and 2 bases at J, with 8 bases between. Per germline, CDR1 MRHNA and CDR2 SNTAGT. This CDR3 comprises 14 residues.

This clone has a handful of counts. This chain links TRBV19 with TRBJ1-5; D remains unclear. The CDR3 is 15 residues long. Trimming removed 8 bases at V and 7 bases at J, with 21 bases between. Per the germline V gene, CDR1 is LNHDA and CDR2 is SQIVND (reference sequence). The CDR3 protein is CASGFPGSAGQPQHF. The CDR3 nucleotides read TGTGCCAGTGGTTTTCCGGGTTCGGCCGGCCAGCCCCAGCATTTT.

The chain carries TRBV13 and TRBJ1-6, with a tentative D call TRBD1 (6 bases). The V and J ends lost 4 bases and 7 bases respectively, with 17 bases between them. The CDR3 is made up of 16 amino acids. From germline, CDR1 is PRHDT and CDR2 FYEKMQ (reference sequence). CDR3 amino acids: CASSSTGFGENSPLHF. The CDR3 DNA reads TGTGCCAGCAGCTCTACAGGGTTCGGTGAAAATTCACCCCTCCACTTT.

As to this clone: This same CDR3 is encoded by further DNA sequences in the sample. V usage is TRBV2 and J usage is TRBJ2-3; 8 bases map to TRBD1. CDR3 size: 15 residues. The V and J ends lost 8 bases and 2 bases, in that order; junction bases with no gene match: 9. Germline V gives CDR1 SNHLY, CDR2 FYNNEI. CDR3 region: CASGRTGILTDTQYF. The CDR3 DNA follows: TGTGCCAGCGGGAGGACAGGGATTCTCACAGATACGCAGTATTTT.

The J gene is TRBJ2-2, the V gene TRBV7-6; D unresolved. CDR3 length equals 15 residues. Germline CDR1 and CDR2: SGHVS and FNYEAQ. The V gene lost 5 bases and the J gene lost 1 base, with 11 bases spanning the gap. The chain's CDR3 is CASSPLGVNTGELFF. CDR3 sequence (DNA): TGTGCCAGCAGCCCTCTTGGAGTGAACACCGGGGAGCTGTTTTTT.

V is TRBV19 and J is TRBJ2-7; D gene unclear. Deletions cut 8 bases from V and 0 bases from J, with 11 bases between. Germline V gives CDR1 LNHDA, CDR2 SQIVND (reference sequence). The CDR3 has 13 residues. The CDR3 region is CASSIGNSYEQYF. DNA for the CDR3: TGTGCCAGTTCTATAGGGAACTCCTACGAGCAGTACTTC. Using reference TRBV19 and TRBJ2-7 for the parts outside the CDR3, the full variable domain is DGGITQSPKYLFRKEGQNVTLSCEQNLNHDAMYWYRQDPGQGLRLIYYSQIVNDFQKGDIAEGYSVSREKKESFPLTVTSAQKNPTAFYLCASSIGNSYEQYFGPGTRLTVT.

This clone was observed a few times. The CDR3 reads CASSEGAGGGYTF. CDR3 nucleotides: TGCGCCAGCAGCGAGGGGGCGGGTGGCGGCTACACCTTC. This chain joins TRBV5-1 and TRBJ1-2; 7 bases map to TRBD1. Unmatched junction bases numbered 8, after V lost 4 bases and J lost 8 bases. The germline V gene has CDR1 SGHRS and CDR2 YFSETQ. This CDR3 has 13 amino acids.

The chain is built from TRBV2 and TRBJ1-5, with 7 bases that match TRBD1. The CDR3 loop spans 14 amino acids. The V gene end was trimmed by 6 bases and the J gene end by 1 base; junction bases not matched to a gene: 3. The germline V gene encodes CDR1 SNHLY and CDR2 FYNNEI. Here the CDR3 DNA reads TGTGCCAGCAGAGGGACAGTGAGCAATCAGCCCCAGCATTTT. Protein product: CASRGTVSNQPQHF.

The chain combines TRBV5-5 with TRBJ2-7; the D gene is possibly TRBD2 (5 bases). The germline V gene encodes CDR1 SGHKS and CDR2 YYEKEE (reference sequence). The length of the CDR3 is 16 residues. Trimming cost V 1 base and J 1 base, with 15 bases left between them. CDR3 sequence reads: CASSLQFGLQSYEQYF. The DNA for the CDR3 is TGTGCCAGCAGCTTGCAGTTCGGACTTCAATCCTACGAGCAGTACTTC.

The chain links TRBV27 to TRBJ2-1, with 8 bases lining up with TRBD1. V dropped 3 bases and J dropped 3; count of bases not matched to a gene: 4. CDR1 is MNHEY and CDR2 is SMNVEV in the germline V gene (reference sequence). The CDR3 runs to 15 residues. DNA for the CDR3: TGTGCCAGCAGTTTTCCAGGGGGCAGCTACAATGAGCAGTTCTTC. Translating it yields CASSFPGGSYNEQFF.

J is TRBJ2-7 and V is TRBV9; D gene uncertain. From germline, CDR1 is SGDLS and CDR2 YYNGEE. This CDR3 has 14 amino acids. Trimming removed 2 bases from V and 0 bases from J, with 9 bases in between. The CDR3 protein is CASSVSGPSYEQYF. The CDR3 DNA reads as TGTGCCAGCAGCGTCTCGGGTCCCTCCTACGAGCAGTACTTC.

J is TRBJ2-1 and V is TRBV19; D not certain. CDR3 length equals 14 residues. V lost 5 bases and J 2 bases, leaving 10 bases between the germline ends. The germline gives CDR1 LNHDA, CDR2 SQIVND (reference sequence). CDR3: CASSQAFPYNEQFF. In nucleotides, the CDR3 is TGTGCCAGTAGTCAGGCATTCCCCTACAATGAGCAGTTCTTC.

This clone was seen a handful of times. The CDR3 DNA follows: TGCGCCAGCAGCCCCCGGGTCCTCGATGAAAAACTGTTTTTT. Translated: CASSPRVLDEKLFF. The chain carries TRBV4-1 and TRBJ1-4; D is undetermined. With 4 bases removed from V and 6 bases from J, the gap between germline ends came to 12 bases. CDR1 and CDR2 from the germline V gene are MGHRA and YSYEKL. The CDR3 contains 14 residues.

This clone was seen more than once but under ten times. The CDR3 bases are TGTGCCAGCAGCTTAGCGGCAACACCATCAGCGGCTAACTATGGCTACACCTTC. Amino acids: CASSLAATPSAANYGYTF. This chain links TRBV7-9 with TRBJ1-2; D call uncertain. This CDR3 spans 18 amino acids. The V gene lost 0 bases and the J gene lost 0 bases, with 17 bases spanning the gap. Germline CDR1 and CDR2: SEHNR and FQNEAQ (reference sequence).

In this sample, this clone turned up once. The chain has TRBV14 and TRBJ2-3, with 7 bases that match TRBD2. Trimming removed 4 bases from V and 2 bases from J; junction bases left unmatched: 12. This CDR3 comprises 17 residues. Germline V gene data show CDR1 as SGHDN and CDR2 as FVKESK. Here the CDR3 reads CASSPNTGTTYTDTQYF. The CDR3 region has the DNA TGTGCCAGCAGCCCGAACACCGGGACTACTTACACAGATACGCAGTATTTT.

The chain is built from TRBV9 and TRBJ2-3, with 7 bases fitting TRBD2. V shed 0 bases, J shed 0 bases, and the junction held 7 bases outside the gene matches. This CDR3 has 17 amino acids. Per germline, CDR1 SGDLS and CDR2 YYNGEE. CDR3 DNA sequence: TGTGCCAGCAGCGTAGGGGAGGGCTACACTAGCACAGATACGCAGTATTTT. Protein product: CASSVGEGYTSTDTQYF.